These 2 T cell receptor beta chains came from one sample sequenced in a study of blood T cell repertoires in COVID-19. Only in-frame clones appear in the TCRdb table, and some are missing; sequencing was by immunoSEQ multiplex PCR. The table records a few hundred thousand clones, 84% of them present only once. The sample consisted of PBMCs or T cells enriched from blood (not recorded which). These receptors originate from a woman aged 40-49 years who had recovered from COVID-19.

J is TRBJ1-1 and V is TRBV9, with D possibly matching TRBD1 (6 bases). V was clipped by 4 bases and J by 4 bases, with 17 bases between them. Germline values: CDR1 SGDLS, CDR2 YYNGEE. CDR3 length equals 15 residues. In DNA form, the CDR3 reads TGTGCCAGCAGCCCCCGAGTGGGGGCCACCACTGAAGCTTTCTTT. It translates to CASSPRVGATTEAFF.

The chain uses TRBV7-9 and TRBJ2-5, with 12 bases aligning to TRBD1. V lost 5 bases, J lost 5 bases, and 6 bases stayed unmatched. CDR3 length equals 15 residues. Germline V gene data show CDR1 as SEHNR and CDR2 as FQNEAQ (reference sequence). In DNA, the CDR3 is TGTGCCAGCAGCACGGGACAGGGGGCTCTGGAGACCCAGTACTTC. This encodes CASSTGQGALETQYF.